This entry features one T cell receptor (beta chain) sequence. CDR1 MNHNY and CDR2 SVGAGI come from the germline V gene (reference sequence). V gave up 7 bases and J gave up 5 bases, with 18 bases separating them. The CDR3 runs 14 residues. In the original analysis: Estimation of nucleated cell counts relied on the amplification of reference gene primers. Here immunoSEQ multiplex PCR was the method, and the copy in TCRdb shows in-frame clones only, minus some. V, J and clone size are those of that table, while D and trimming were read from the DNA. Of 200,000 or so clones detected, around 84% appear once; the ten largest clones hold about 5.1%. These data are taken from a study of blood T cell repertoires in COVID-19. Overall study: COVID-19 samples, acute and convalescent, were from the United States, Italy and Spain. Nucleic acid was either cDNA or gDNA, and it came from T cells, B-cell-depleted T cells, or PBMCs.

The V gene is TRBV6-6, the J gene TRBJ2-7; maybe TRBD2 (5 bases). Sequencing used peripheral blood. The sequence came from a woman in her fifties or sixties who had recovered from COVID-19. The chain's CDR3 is CASTTAREIDEQYF. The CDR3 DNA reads TGTGCCAGCACCACCGCACGGGAAATTGACGAGCAGTACTTC.